This paragraph reports one T cell receptor (beta chain). Its antigen is unknown. Genomic DNA per cell subset filled all wells of several immunoSEQ plates. TCRdb keeps only in-frame clones here, not all; method: immunoSEQ multiplex PCR. The profile shows about 980,000 clones, less than 85% of them singletons. This sample was included in a study of shared clonotypes between healthy human individuals. Germline V gene data show CDR1 as SGDLS and CDR2 as YYNGEE. Trimming at V came to 3 bases and at J to 6 bases, leaving 12 bases not matched to a gene. The CDR3 sequence is 16 residues long. Study outcomes and limitations: Naive subsets tended to show greater estimated richness than memory subsets.

The sequence derives from a man aged 18-30 years in good health. The gene calls are TRBV9 and TRBJ1-3, with TRBD1 identical over 7 bases. The sample was memory CD4+ T cells sorted from blood. Subset denoted: CD45RA-negative fraction. The CDR3 protein is CASSALEQGRANTIYF. CDR3 bases: TGTGCCAGCAGCGCACTAGAACAGGGGAGGGCAAACACCATATATTTT. The whole variable domain, remainder taken from reference TRBV9 and TRBJ1-3, is DSGVTQTPKHLITATGQRVTLRCSPRSGDLSVYWYQQSLDQGLQFLIQYYNGEERAKGNILERFSAQQFPDLHSELNLSSLELGDSALYFCASSALEQGRANTIYFGEGSWLTVV.